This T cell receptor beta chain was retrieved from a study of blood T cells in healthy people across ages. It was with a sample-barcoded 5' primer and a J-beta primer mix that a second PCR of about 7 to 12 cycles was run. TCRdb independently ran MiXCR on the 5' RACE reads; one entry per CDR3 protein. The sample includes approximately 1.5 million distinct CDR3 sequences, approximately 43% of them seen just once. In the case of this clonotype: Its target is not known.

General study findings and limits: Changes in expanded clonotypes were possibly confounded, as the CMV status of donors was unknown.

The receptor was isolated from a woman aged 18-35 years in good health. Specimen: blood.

The CDR3 loop reads CSVPAGYEQYF. Here the CDR3 DNA reads TGCAGCGTCCCGGCGGGTTACGAGCAGTACTTC. The chain uses TRBV29-1 and TRBJ2-7; D may be TRBD2 (5 bases). Trimming removed 6 bases at V and 4 bases at J, with 10 bases between. The CDR3 runs 11 residues. In germline, CDR1 is SQVTM, CDR2 ANQGSEA.